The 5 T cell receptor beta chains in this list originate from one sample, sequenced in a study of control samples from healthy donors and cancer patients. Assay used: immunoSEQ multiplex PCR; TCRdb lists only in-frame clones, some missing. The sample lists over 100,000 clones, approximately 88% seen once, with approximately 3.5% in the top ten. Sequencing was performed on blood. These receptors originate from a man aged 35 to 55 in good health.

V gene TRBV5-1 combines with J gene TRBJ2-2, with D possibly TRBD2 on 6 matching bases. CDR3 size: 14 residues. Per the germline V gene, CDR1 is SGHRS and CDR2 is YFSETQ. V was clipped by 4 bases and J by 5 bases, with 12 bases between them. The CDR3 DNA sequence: TGCGCCAGCAGCCCGGGCCGGGGGACCGGGGAGCTGTTTTTT. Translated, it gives CASSPGRGTGELFF.

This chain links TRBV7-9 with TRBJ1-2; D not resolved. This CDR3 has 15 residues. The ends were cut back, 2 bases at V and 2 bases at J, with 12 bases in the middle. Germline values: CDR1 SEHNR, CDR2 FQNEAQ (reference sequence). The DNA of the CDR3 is TGTGCCAGCAGCTTAATTTTGGACCTAAACTATGGCTACACCTTC. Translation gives CASSLILDLNYGYTF.

This CDR3 is CASSVGGGTKETQYF. In nucleotides, the CDR3 is TGTGCCAGCAGCGTAGGTGGAGGGACGAAAGAGACCCAGTACTTC. The chain joins TRBV9 to TRBJ2-5; TRBD2 might be the D (6 bases). This CDR3 comprises 15 residues. V lost 0 bases to trimming and J lost 3 bases, with 12 bases between them. The germline V gene encodes CDR1 SGDLS and CDR2 YYNGEE.

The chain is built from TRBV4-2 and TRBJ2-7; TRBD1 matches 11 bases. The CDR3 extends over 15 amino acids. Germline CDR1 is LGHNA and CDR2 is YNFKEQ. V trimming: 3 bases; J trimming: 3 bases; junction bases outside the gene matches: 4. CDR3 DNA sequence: TGTGCCAGCAGCCAGTTGGACAGGGGGCTCTACGAGCAGTACTTC. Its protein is CASSQLDRGLYEQYF.

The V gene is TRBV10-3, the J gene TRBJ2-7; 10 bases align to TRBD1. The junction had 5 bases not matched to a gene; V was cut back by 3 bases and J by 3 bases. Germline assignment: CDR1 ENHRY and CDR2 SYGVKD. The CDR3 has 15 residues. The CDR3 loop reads CAISDGTGANYEQYF. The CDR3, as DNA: TGTGCCATCAGTGATGGGACAGGGGCAAACTACGAGCAGTACTTC.